One sample yielded the 32 T cell receptor beta chains listed below, sequenced in a study of T cell responses to AZD1222 COVID-19 vaccine. Produced via immunoSEQ multiplex PCR; TCRdb's table is partial and in-frame only. This repertoire shows about 120,000 clones, around 85% found once; its top ten account for roughly 3.8%. The starting material was peripheral blood, obtained on day 0 of MenACWY control vaccination. The receptor set was obtained from an adult in good health.

The chain is built from TRBV19 and TRBJ1-1; no clear D gene. Trimming cost V 6 bases and J 5 bases, with 13 bases left between them. CDR1 is LNHDA and CDR2 is SQIVND in the germline V gene (reference sequence). This CDR3 is built from 13 residues. The CDR3 loop reads CASSPMGGTEAFF. CDR3 DNA sequence: TGTGCCAGTAGCCCGATGGGAGGGACTGAAGCTTTCTTT.

The chain carries TRBV28 and TRBJ1-3; 9 bases are a match to TRBD1. Trimming took 7 bases from V and 5 from J; bases not matched to a gene: 12. CDR3 length: 16 amino acids. Germline V gene lookup returns CDR1 MDHEN and CDR2 SYDVKM. The CDR3 sequence is CASKTRDRVVRNTIYF. The CDR3 coding sequence is TGTGCCAGCAAAACTAGGGACAGGGTGGTGAGAAACACCATATATTTT.

CDR3: CATTGAAHSNQPQHF. As DNA, the CDR3 is TGTGCCACGACGGGGGCAGCTCATAGCAATCAGCCCCAGCATTTT. The chain employs TRBV6-6 and TRBJ1-5, with D perhaps TRBD1 (6 bases). Germline CDR1 MNHNY, CDR2 SVGAGI (reference sequence). This CDR3 region has 15 residues. Deletions cut 10 bases from V and 0 bases from J, with 16 bases between.

V is TRBV5-8 and J is TRBJ1-1; 7 bases are a match to TRBD1. The CDR3 has 14 residues. J lost 4 bases, V lost 0 bases, and 3 bases had no gene match. The germline V gene has CDR1 SGHTS and CDR2 YDEGEE. CDR3 nucleotides: TGTGCCAGCAGCTTGGGACAGGGCATCACTGAAGCTTTCTTT. Translating gives CASSLGQGITEAFF. Full variable domain (outside the CDR3, taken from reference TRBV5-8 and TRBJ1-1): EAGVTQSPTHLIKTRGQQATLRCSPISGHTSVYWYQQALGLGLQFLLWYDEGEERNRGNFPPRFSGRQFPNYSSELNVNALELEDSALYLCASSLGQGITEAFFGQGTRLTVV.

The chain joins TRBV7-2 to TRBJ1-5; the D gene is possibly TRBD1 (6 bases). The CDR3 runs 13 residues. Trimming took 1 base from V and 7 from J, leaving 8 bases between them. Germline CDR1 SGHTA, CDR2 FQGNSA. The CDR3 region is CASSLDRVQPQHF. The CDR3 DNA follows: TGTGCCAGCAGCTTAGACAGGGTCCAGCCCCAGCATTTT. The full variable domain, with the rest looked up from reference TRBV7-2 and TRBJ1-5, is GAGVSQSPSNKVTEKGKDVELRCDPISGHTALYWYRQSLGQGLEFLIYFQGNSAPDKSGLPSDRFSAERTGGSVSTLTIQRTQQEDSAVYLCASSLDRVQPQHFGDGTRLSIL.

This chain joins TRBV6-2 or TRBV6-3 and TRBJ2-5, with D uncertain. Germline CDR1 and CDR2: MNHEY and SVGEGT. The CDR3 totals 15 residues. The V and J ends lost 5 bases and 1 base respectively, with 14 bases between them. CDR3 in amino acids: CASSPWTDVQETQYF. The CDR3 nucleotides are TGTGCCAGCAGTCCCTGGACGGATGTCCAAGAGACCCAGTACTTC.

The V call is TRBV4-3, the J call TRBJ1-2, with 8 bases lining up with TRBD1. V lost 4 bases to trimming and J lost 8 bases; unmatched junction nucleotides: 6. The CDR3 covers 13 residues. The germline V gene has CDR1 LGHNA and CDR2 YSLEER. For the CDR3, the DNA is TGCGCCAGCAGCCTTCGGACAGGGACCGGCTACACCTTC. As protein: CASSLRTGTGYTF.

CDR3 amino acids: CAWSATAFYGYTF. CDR3 bases: TGTGCCTGGAGTGCGACAGCTTTCTATGGCTACACCTTC. This chain joins TRBV30 and TRBJ1-2, with a weak D call TRBD1 (5 bases). From germline, CDR1 is GTSNPN and CDR2 SVGIG (reference sequence). The CDR3 extends over 13 amino acids. V lost 1 base and J 4 bases, leaving 10 bases between the germline ends.

CDR3 amino acids: CASSGTGGAYGYTF. DNA for the CDR3: TGTGCCAGCAGTGGGACAGGGGGAGCCTATGGCTACACCTTC. This chain joins TRBV28 and TRBJ1-2; 11 nucleotides match TRBD1. The CDR3 runs to 14 residues. Germline loops: CDR1 MDHEN, CDR2 SYDVKM. V shed 5 bases and J 4 bases; nucleotides not matched to a gene: 3.

This clone was seen a handful of times. This chain links TRBV3-1 (or the pseudogene TRBV3-2) with TRBJ2-7; D ambiguous. V lost 1 base, J lost 1 base, and 8 bases lay in between. There are 14 residues in the CDR3. Germline loops: CDR1 LGHDT, CDR2 YNNKEL (reference sequence). CDR3 in amino acids: CASSQARASYEQYF. The CDR3 DNA sequence: TGTGCCAGCAGCCAAGCCCGGGCGTCCTACGAGCAGTACTTC.

V gene TRBV5-4 combines with J gene TRBJ1-2, with D uncertain. This CDR3 is built from 12 residues. Per the germline V gene, CDR1 is SGHNT and CDR2 is YYREEE (reference sequence). V lost 3 bases and J 3 bases, leaving 6 bases between the germline ends. Written as DNA, the CDR3 is TGTGCCAGCAGCTCCAACTACTATGGCTACACCTTC. As protein: CASSSNYYGYTF.

This chain joins TRBV19 and TRBJ1-5, with D possibly TRBD1 on 6 matching bases. Trimming took 1 base from V and 4 from J, leaving 20 bases between them. Germline CDR1 reads LNHDA; CDR2 reads SQIVND (reference sequence). CDR3 size: 18 residues. CDR3 DNA: TGTGCCAGTAGTATAGGAAGGGGCCAAAAGGGGGGAAATCAGCCCCAGCATTTT. Its protein is CASSIGRGQKGGNQPQHF.

In this sample, this clone turned up a few times. The rearrangement joins TRBV19 to TRBJ1-1, with D perhaps TRBD1 (6 bases). Germline-derived CDR1 and CDR2 are LNHDA and SQIVND (reference sequence). The CDR3 is made up of 13 amino acids. V lost 2 bases and J 3 bases, leaving 7 bases between the germline ends. The CDR3 region is CASSIKGDTEAFF. CDR3 bases: TGTGCCAGTAGTATAAAGGGGGACACTGAAGCTTTCTTT.

V usage is TRBV6-2 or TRBV6-3 and J usage is TRBJ2-7, with TRBD1 as a possible D gene (6 bases). Trimming cost V 2 bases and J 3 bases, with 11 bases left between them. CDR3 length: 14 amino acids. Per the germline V gene, CDR1 is MNHEY and CDR2 is SVGEGT. The CDR3 loop reads CASSYAGRGYEQYF. The CDR3 nucleotides read TGTGCCAGCAGTTACGCAGGCAGGGGCTACGAGCAGTACTTC.

To note about this clone: The sample has other DNA sequences that encode this CDR3 too. The J gene is TRBJ2-1, the V gene TRBV15; a weak D match, TRBD2 (6 bases). V was clipped by 3 bases and J by 8 bases, with 20 bases between them. Germline V gives CDR1 LNHNV, CDR2 YYDKDF (reference sequence). This CDR3 is built from 16 residues. The CDR3 loop is CATSSLGWGEVYEQFF. CDR3 nucleotide sequence: TGTGCCACCAGCAGTTTGGGGTGGGGGGAGGTATATGAGCAGTTCTTC.

The V call is TRBV4-3, the J call TRBJ2-1, with TRBD2 matching 14 bases. Trimming at V came to 2 bases and at J to 4 bases, leaving 1 base not matched to a gene. Per germline, CDR1 LGHNA and CDR2 YSLEER. The CDR3 loop spans 16 amino acids. CDR3 in DNA: TGCGCCAGCAGCCAACGGACTAGCGGGGGGTACAATGAGCAGTTCTTC. This codes for CASSQRTSGGYNEQFF.

This chain joins TRBV9 and TRBJ2-7; no firm D call. This CDR3 is built from 15 residues. Trimming stripped 0 bases from V and 0 bases from J, with 10 bases between. Germline V gene data show CDR1 as SGDLS and CDR2 as YYNGEE. The CDR3 loop is CASSVGQASSYEQYF. CDR3 nucleotide sequence: TGTGCCAGCAGCGTAGGTCAGGCTTCCTCCTACGAGCAGTACTTC.

The chain combines TRBV18 with TRBJ1-4; 8 bases map to TRBD1. CDR1 is KGHSH, CDR2 LQKENI, per germline. With V trimmed by 6 bases and J by 5 bases, 8 bases remained unmatched. CDR3 length: 15 amino acids. The CDR3 protein is CASSRAGGENEKLFF. The CDR3 coding sequence is TGTGCCAGCTCGCGAGCAGGGGGCGAGAATGAAAAACTGTTTTTT.

In DNA, the CDR3 is TGTGCCAGTAGTATAGGCCTGGGGAGCTCCTACGAGCAGTACTTC. This gives the protein CASSIGLGSSYEQYF. The chain uses TRBV19 and TRBJ2-7, with a tentative D call TRBD2 (5 bases). V was trimmed by 1 base and J by 0 bases, leaving 10 bases between them. CDR1 is LNHDA and CDR2 is SQIVND in the germline V gene (reference sequence). The CDR3 covers 15 residues.

This chain connects TRBV24-1 to TRBJ1-2; 8 positions match TRBD1. The J segment lost 4 bases and the V segment lost 5 bases, leaving 8 bases of the junction unmatched. This CDR3 is built from 15 residues. Per germline, CDR1 KGHDR and CDR2 SFDVKD. The CDR3 is CATSAPGQGTYGYTF. The CDR3, as DNA: TGTGCCACCAGTGCTCCAGGACAGGGTACCTATGGCTACACCTTC.

This clone was detected a few times. The chain links TRBV28 to TRBJ2-5; D gene unclear. Trimming shortened V by 5 bases and J by 3 bases, and 19 bases separated the two germline ends. Germline values: CDR1 MDHEN, CDR2 SYDVKM. The CDR3 has 16 amino acids. CDR3 residues: CASSPTLIGLEETQYF. Written as DNA, the CDR3 is TGTGCCAGCAGTCCTACCCTGATAGGGTTGGAAGAGACCCAGTACTTC.

This chain's CDR3 is CASSLGRRRWQETQYF. The DNA of the CDR3 is TGTGCCAGCAGCTTAGGCCGCCGCCGATGGCAAGAGACCCAGTACTTC. J is TRBJ2-5 and V is TRBV11-3; D remains ambiguous. Germline V CDR1 and CDR2: SGHNT, YENEEA. The CDR3 is made up of 16 amino acids. V was trimmed by 1 base and J by 2 bases, leaving 14 bases between them.

The chain employs TRBV20-1 and TRBJ2-3; D may be TRBD2 (5 bases). Germline V gives CDR1 DFQATT, CDR2 SNEGSKA (reference sequence). CDR3 length: 14 residues. Trimming stripped 3 bases from V and 2 bases from J, with 12 bases between. The CDR3, as DNA: TGCAGTGCTAGTTTCGGGAACGACACAGATACGCAGTATTTT. Its translation: CSASFGNDTDTQYF.

The chain couples TRBV7-9 to TRBJ2-5, with no clear D. Germline V gene sequence: CDR1 SEHNR, CDR2 FQNEAQ (reference sequence). V was pared by 5 bases and J by 5 bases, with 9 bases between. The CDR3 consists of 12 residues. The CDR3 sequence: CASSPQRETQYF. DNA of the CDR3: TGTGCCAGCAGCCCACAACGCGAGACCCAGTACTTC.

This chain uses TRBV7-5 with TRBJ1-2; TRBD1, the D gene given by the table, was not confirmed from the DNA. TRBV7-5 is given as a pseudogene. The CDR3 sequence is 15 residues long. The CDR3 bases are TGTGTCAGAAGCTTAGGAGACAGGGGTCGTTGGGGCTACACCTTC. It specifies CVRSLGDRGRWGYTF.

The chain uses TRBV28 and TRBJ1-1, with D perhaps TRBD1 (6 bases). V was clipped by 3 bases and J by 5 bases, with 10 bases between them. This CDR3 has 13 amino acids. Per the germline V gene, CDR1 is MDHEN and CDR2 is SYDVKM. In nucleotides, the CDR3 is TGTGCCAGCAGTTTTGACAGGAGTACTGAAGCTTTCTTT. This translates into CASSFDRSTEAFF. Complete variable domain (other parts from reference TRBV28 and TRBJ1-1): DVKVTQSSRYLVKRTGEKVFLECVQDMDHENMFWYRQDPGLGLRLIYFSYDVKMKEKGDIPEGYSVSREKKERFSLILESASTNQTSMYLCASSFDRSTEAFFGQGTRLTVV.

This chain links TRBV5-1 with TRBJ1-1, with D uncertain. The CDR3 consists of 13 residues. V lost 5 bases and J 2 bases, leaving 10 bases between the germline ends. Germline-derived CDR1 and CDR2 are SGHRS and YFSETQ. The CDR3 is CASSYLDNTEAFF. The CDR3 DNA is TGCGCCAGCAGTTATCTTGATAACACTGAAGCTTTCTTT.

The chain uses TRBV29-1 and TRBJ2-1; D is unresolved. Trimming removed 4 bases at V and 4 bases at J, with 5 bases between. The germline CDR1 and CDR2 sequences are SQVTM and ANQGSEA. This CDR3 is built from 11 residues. CDR3 region: CSVVGYNEQFF. CDR3 in DNA: TGCAGCGTTGTAGGATACAATGAGCAGTTCTTC.

This clone has just a few counts. The V gene is TRBV4-2, the J gene TRBJ2-7; 9 nucleotides match TRBD1. Looked up from germline, CDR1 is LGHNA and CDR2 is YNFKEQ. J gave up 0 bases and V 5 bases, and 8 bases lay outside the gene matches. This CDR3 spans 16 amino acids. DNA for the CDR3: TGTGCCAGCAGCTTCCCGGGACAGGGCCTCTCCTACGAGCAGTACTTC. As protein: CASSFPGQGLSYEQYF.

V gene TRBV5-1 combines with J gene TRBJ2-7; perhaps TRBD1 as D (6 bases). The CDR3 is 14 residues long. Trimming cost V 5 bases and J 0 bases, with 12 bases left between them. Germline loops: CDR1 SGHRS, CDR2 YFSETQ. This CDR3 is CASSPWTASYEQYF. In DNA, the CDR3 is TGCGCCAGCAGTCCCTGGACAGCCTCCTACGAGCAGTACTTC.

The rearrangement links TRBV5-4 to TRBJ2-5; 14 nucleotides match TRBD2. The CDR3 runs 16 residues. Germline V gene lookup returns CDR1 SGHNT and CDR2 YYREEE (reference sequence). V lost 5 bases and J lost 4; bases outside the gene matches: 7. Written as DNA, the CDR3 is TGTGCCAGCAGGACAGGACTAGCGGGGGGTGGAGAGACCCAGTACTTC. Translating it yields CASRTGLAGGGETQYF.

CDR3 coding DNA: TGTGCCAGCAGCGAACAAGGGAGTCCCTACGAGCAGTACTTC. Protein sequence: CASSEQGSPYEQYF. The chain carries TRBV7-6 and TRBJ2-7; a possible D gene is TRBD2 (5 bases). The CDR3 consists of 14 residues. Trimming cost V 5 bases and J 2 bases, with 13 bases left between them. CDR1 is SGHVS, CDR2 FNYEAQ, per germline.